The 29 T cell receptor beta chains below were found in one sample sequenced in a study of T cell changes during pregnancy in multiple sclerosis. Measured with immunoSEQ multiplex PCR; TCRdb has only the in-frame clones, and not every one. The table shows some 79,000 clones, with 75% to 95% occurring only once. This specimen was CD4+ T cells from peripheral blood mononuclear cells, taken in the second trimester of pregnancy. Every receptor here comes from a female donor with multiple sclerosis, enrolled in a pregnancy study.

The chain uses TRBV7-2 and TRBJ1-5; the D gene is possibly TRBD1 (6 bases). V was shortened by 1 base and J by 6 bases, with 13 bases between the two germline ends. The CDR3 has 15 residues. Germline CDR1 is SGHTA and CDR2 is FQGNSA. This chain's CDR3 is CASSLGAGGLQPQHF. CDR3 sequence (DNA): TGTGCCAGCAGCTTAGGGGCGGGGGGGCTTCAGCCCCAGCATTTT. Filled out from reference TRBV7-2 and TRBJ1-5, the complete variable domain reads GAGVSQSPSNKVTEKGKDVELRCDPISGHTALYWYRQSLGQGLEFLIYFQGNSAPDKSGLPSDRFSAERTGGSVSTLTIQRTQQEDSAVYLCASSLGAGGLQPQHFGDGTRLSIL.

This clone appeared a few times. This chain uses TRBV28 with TRBJ1-6; a possible D gene is TRBD1 (6 bases). The V end was cut by 5 bases, the J end by 9 bases, with 20 bases between. The germline CDR1 and CDR2 sequences are MDHEN and SYDVKM. CDR3 length: 16 residues. The CDR3 sequence is CASSIIQGQGRSPLHF. The DNA of the CDR3 is TGTGCCAGCAGTATCATCCAGGGGCAAGGGCGTTCACCCCTCCACTTT.

The chain recombines TRBV19 with TRBJ1-5; 9 bases line up with TRBD1. V lost 3 bases to trimming and J lost 6 bases; unmatched junction nucleotides: 9. Looked up from germline, CDR1 is LNHDA and CDR2 is SQIVND (reference sequence). The CDR3 is 16 amino acids. The CDR3 loop is CASSIQGQGRVQPQHF. CDR3 coding DNA: TGTGCCAGTAGTATTCAGGGACAGGGAAGGGTTCAGCCCCAGCATTTT.

The V gene is TRBV19, the J gene TRBJ2-2; no clear D gene. V was cut by 10 bases and J by 6 bases, with 15 bases left in between. This CDR3 region has 13 residues. Looked up from germline, CDR1 is LNHDA and CDR2 is SQIVND (reference sequence). The CDR3 nucleotides read TGTGCCACTAAGAACTCCCCCCCCGGGGAGCTGTTTTTT. Translated: CATKNSPPGELFF. Full variable domain (outside the CDR3, taken from reference TRBV19 and TRBJ2-2): DGGITQSPKYLFRKEGQNVTLSCEQNLNHDAMYWYRQDPGQGLRLIYYSQIVNDFQKGDIAEGYSVSREKKESFPLTVTSAQKNPTAFYLCATKNSPPGELFFGEGSRLTVL.

The table lists this clone with a count of one. The chain is built from TRBV2 and TRBJ2-7; 8 bases fit TRBD2. This CDR3 is built from 13 residues. Germline loops: CDR1 SNHLY, CDR2 FYNNEI. With 7 bases clipped from V and 3 bases from J, the junction kept 5 bases outside the gene matches. CDR3: CASKVTSVYEQYF. In nucleotides, the CDR3 is TGTGCCAGCAAGGTGACTAGCGTCTACGAGCAGTACTTC.

The CDR3 sequence: CASSDPRPRETQYF. The CDR3 nucleotides are TGTGCCAGCAGTGACCCACGTCCGAGGGAGACCCAGTACTTC. The V and J genes are TRBV6-1 and TRBJ2-5; D is ambiguous. Trimming stripped 3 bases from V and 5 bases from J, with 13 bases between. CDR1 and CDR2 (germline): MNHNS, SASEGT. This CDR3 region has 14 residues.

The V call is TRBV6-5, the J call TRBJ1-4; 7 bases agree with TRBD1. The CDR3 runs to 15 residues. V shed 6 bases and J 4 bases; nucleotides not matched to a gene: 8. Looked up from germline, CDR1 is MNHEY and CDR2 is SVGAGI. The CDR3 sequence is CASRGRTGNNEKLFF. The CDR3 DNA follows: TGTGCCAGCAGGGGTAGGACAGGCAATAATGAAAAACTGTTTTTT.

The J gene is TRBJ2-3, the V gene TRBV6-1; 10 bases are a match to TRBD1. V lost 6 bases to trimming and J lost 4 bases; unmatched junction nucleotides: 4. The V gene's germline CDR1 is MNHNS and CDR2 SASEGT. The CDR3 is made up of 14 amino acids. The CDR3 is CASSLTGGSDTQYF. The CDR3 DNA reads TGTGCCAGCAGCTTGACAGGGGGCTCAGATACGCAGTATTTT.

The chain is built from TRBV19 and TRBJ1-5; D might be TRBD1 (5 bases). Germline values: CDR1 LNHDA, CDR2 SQIVND (reference sequence). The CDR3 runs to 15 residues. Between the trimmed V and J ends, which lost 1 base and 0 bases, there was a span of 7 bases. CDR3 nucleotide sequence: TGTGCCAGTAGTATAGGACAGTATAGCAATCAGCCCCAGCATTTT. It translates to CASSIGQYSNQPQHF.

The chain is built from TRBV2 and TRBJ2-7; 8 bases match TRBD1. The CDR3 runs 15 residues. Germline V CDR1 and CDR2: SNHLY, FYNNEI. The trim removed 5 bases at V and 0 bases at J, leaving 6 bases unmatched. The CDR3 DNA follows: TGTGCCAGCAGTTACAGGGGGACCTTCTCCTACGAGCAGTACTTC. Translated: CASSYRGTFSYEQYF.

The chain couples TRBV12-5 to TRBJ1-1; 11 bases align to TRBD1. Per germline, CDR1 LGHNT and CDR2 FRNRAP. The CDR3 is made up of 15 amino acids. Unmatched junction bases numbered 3, after V lost 6 bases and J lost 0 bases. CDR3 sequence reads: CASGLGQGVNTEAFF. In DNA, the CDR3 is TGTGCTAGTGGCCTGGGACAGGGGGTGAACACTGAAGCTTTCTTT. Filled out from reference TRBV12-5 and TRBJ1-1, the complete variable domain reads DARVTQTPRHKVTEMGQEVTMRCQPILGHNTVFWYRQTMMQGLELLAYFRNRAPLDDSGMPKDRFSAEMPDATLATLKIQPSEPRDSAVYFCASGLGQGVNTEAFFGQGTRLTVV.

The chain combines TRBV19 with TRBJ1-4; D is undetermined. Germline loops: CDR1 LNHDA, CDR2 SQIVND (reference sequence). The V end lost 3 bases, the J end lost 12 bases, and 11 bases lay between the germline ends. The CDR3 extends over 12 amino acids. Written as DNA, the CDR3 is TGTGCCAGTAGTATTAGGCGGTCCGAACTGTTTTTT. Translating gives CASSIRRSELFF.

The J gene is TRBJ2-7, the V gene TRBV4-2, with 7 bases identical to TRBD2. Per the germline V gene, CDR1 is LGHNA and CDR2 is YNFKEQ. V shed 1 base and J 3 bases; nucleotides not matched to a gene: 9. The CDR3 contains 16 residues. CDR3 sequence: CASSQGGGSAYYEQYF. CDR3 DNA: TGTGCCAGCAGCCAAGGGGGCGGGAGTGCCTACTACGAGCAGTACTTC.

Written as DNA, the CDR3 is TGCAGTGCCAGGACTGGTTTACAGTATTTT. It translates to CSARTGLQYF. The chain recombines TRBV20-1 with TRBJ2-3, with a tentative D call TRBD2 (5 bases). Trimming left V 6 bases short and J 12 bases short, with 13 bases between. This CDR3 has 10 residues. Germline CDR1 reads DFQATT; CDR2 reads SNEGSKA (reference sequence).

The chain joins TRBV7-3 to TRBJ2-5, with 8 bases matching TRBD2. CDR3 size: 17 residues. V lost 2 bases, J lost 1 base, and 9 bases stayed unmatched. The germline gives CDR1 SGHTA, CDR2 FQGTGA. This chain's CDR3 is CASSLGTGGPSQETQYF. The CDR3 coding sequence is TGTGCCAGCAGCTTAGGAACGGGGGGGCCGTCCCAAGAGACCCAGTACTTC. The full variable domain, its missing parts supplied by reference TRBV7-3 and TRBJ2-5, is GAGVSQTPSNKVTEKGKYVELRCDPISGHTALYWYRQSLGQGPEFLIYFQGTGAADDSGLPNDRFFAVRPEGSVSTLKIQRTERGDSAVYLCASSLGTGGPSQETQYFGPGTRLLVL.

V gene TRBV6-4 combines with J gene TRBJ1-2; weak D call: TRBD1 (5 bases). This CDR3 is built from 14 residues. V gave up 4 bases and J gave up 4 bases, with 13 bases separating them. Germline V CDR1 and CDR2: MRHNA, SNTAGT. This CDR3 reads CASSVLLGGYGYTF. The CDR3 DNA reads TGTGCCAGCAGTGTCCTCTTGGGGGGCTATGGCTACACCTTC.

CDR3 sequence (DNA): TGTGCCAGCAGCCTCTCGCCGACCAGGGGCTATGGCTACACCTTC. It specifies CASSLSPTRGYGYTF. The chain joins TRBV5-6 to TRBJ1-2; D may be TRBD1 (6 bases). The CDR3 is made up of 15 amino acids. Trimming removed 4 bases at V and 4 bases at J, with 17 bases between. Germline V lookup: CDR1 SGHDT, CDR2 YYEEEE.

J is TRBJ1-1 and V is TRBV6-5; 8 nucleotides match TRBD1. Germline V gene sequence: CDR1 MNHEY, CDR2 SVGAGI. The CDR3 totals 13 residues. J lost 5 bases, V lost 6 bases, and 5 bases had no gene match. Here the CDR3 reads CASRETGETEAFF. CDR3 bases: TGTGCCAGCAGGGAGACAGGGGAAACTGAAGCTTTCTTT.

This chain joins TRBV5-1 and TRBJ2-1; 11 nucleotides agree with TRBD2. CDR1 and CDR2 (germline): SGHRS, YFSETQ. The CDR3 loop spans 15 amino acids. V gave up 4 bases and J gave up 6 bases; unmatched junction bases: 6. The CDR3 bases are TGCGCCAGCAGCCTGGGACTAGCGGACTTCAATGAGCAGTTCTTC. Its translation: CASSLGLADFNEQFF.

The V and J genes are TRBV7-9 and TRBJ2-1, with 10 bases matching TRBD2. Trimming at V came to 2 bases and at J to 4 bases, leaving 5 bases not matched to a gene. Germline V gene lookup returns CDR1 SEHNR and CDR2 FQNEAQ (reference sequence). This CDR3 has 16 residues. This CDR3 is CASSLWTSGQYNEQFF. For the CDR3, the DNA is TGTGCCAGCAGCTTATGGACTAGCGGACAGTACAATGAGCAGTTCTTC.

The J gene is TRBJ2-7, the V gene TRBV6-6, with a possible D match to TRBD1 (6 bases). CDR3 length equals 14 residues. V was shortened by 6 bases and J by 6 bases, with 18 bases between the two germline ends. CDR1 is MNHNY and CDR2 is SVGAGI in the germline V gene (reference sequence). The CDR3 protein is CASRRRQESGEQYF. DNA of the CDR3: TGTGCCAGCAGACGCCGACAGGAGTCAGGCGAGCAGTACTTC.

This chain connects TRBV6-1 to TRBJ2-1, with D possibly being TRBD1 (5 bases). Germline loops: CDR1 MNHNS, CDR2 SASEGT. The ends were cut back, 3 bases at V and 7 bases at J, with 10 bases in the middle. The CDR3 sequence is 13 residues long. The CDR3 nucleotides read TGTGCCAGCAGTGACTCAGGGAAGAATGAGCAGTTCTTC. Its translation is CASSDSGKNEQFF.

The chain carries TRBV23-1 and TRBJ1-1; perhaps TRBD1 as D (6 bases). TRBV23-1 is reported as an ORF; its role is uncertain. This CDR3 contains 14 residues. V lost 8 bases and J 6 bases, leaving 19 bases between the germline ends. The CDR3 DNA follows: TGCGCCAGCGTTCACAGGGCTTTTAAACCTGAAGCTTTCTTT. Its translation: CASVHRAFKPEAFF.

The genes are TRBV6-5 and TRBJ1-5; 10 bases match TRBD1. The CDR3 has 13 amino acids. Losses at the gene ends were 6 bases for V and 7 bases for J; bases not matched to a gene: 3. CDR1 and CDR2 (germline): MNHEY, SVGAGI. DNA for the CDR3: TGTGCCAGCAGGCGGACAGGGGGACAGCCCCAGCATTTT. Protein: CASRRTGGQPQHF.

This chain links TRBV30 with TRBJ1-1; TRBD1 matches at 7 bases. CDR1 is GTSNPN, CDR2 SVGIG, per germline (reference sequence). With 2 bases clipped from V and 5 bases from J, the junction kept 8 bases outside the gene matches. The CDR3 is 14 residues long. The CDR3 sequence is CAWSPTTGRTEAFF. CDR3 sequence (DNA): TGTGCCTGGAGTCCTACGACAGGGAGAACTGAAGCTTTCTTT. The entire variable domain, with the rest obtained from reference TRBV30 and TRBJ1-1, is as follows: SQTIHQWPATLVQPVGSPLSLECTVEGTSNPNLYWYRQAAGRGLQLLFYSVGIGQISSEVPQNLSASRPQDRQFILSSKKLLLSDSGFYLCAWSPTTGRTEAFFGQGTRLTVV.

The chain employs TRBV6-1 and TRBJ2-7; D is unresolved. The CDR3 is 14 residues long. CDR1 and CDR2 from the germline V gene are MNHNS and SASEGT. Trimming pared 1 base from V and 7 bases from J, leaving 14 bases between. The CDR3 region is CASSEDHTPREQYF. The CDR3, as DNA: TGTGCCAGCAGTGAAGATCACACCCCGCGGGAGCAGTACTTC.

The count of this clone is one. The chain couples TRBV2 to TRBJ2-6, with 12 nucleotides matching TRBD1. After removal of 6 bases from V and 1 base from J, the junction contained 10 bases not matched to a gene. This CDR3 is 19 amino acids long. CDR1 and CDR2 (germline): SNHLY, FYNNEI. The CDR3, as DNA: TGTGCCAGCAGCTTTAGAACGGGACAGGGGGCATCTGGGGCCAACGTCCTGACTTTC. Translation gives CASSFRTGQGASGANVLTF. The full variable domain, with the rest looked up from reference TRBV2 and TRBJ2-6, is EPEVTQTPSHQVTQMGQEVILRCVPISNHLYFYWYRQILGQKVEFLVSFYNNEISEKSEIFDDQFSVERPDGSNFTLKIRSTKLEDSAMYFCASSFRTGQGASGANVLTFGAGSRLTVL.

V and J are TRBV10-3 and TRBJ2-1, with D unresolved. Trimming left V 2 bases short and J 4 bases short, with 6 bases between. Germline values: CDR1 ENHRY, CDR2 SYGVKD. This CDR3 is built from 13 residues. CDR3 bases: TGTGCCATCAGTGAGGGCTTATACAATGAGCAGTTCTTC. Translation gives CAISEGLYNEQFF.

V and J are TRBV7-2 and TRBJ2-1, with D tentatively TRBD1 (9 bases). Germline-derived CDR1 and CDR2 are SGHTA and FQGNSA. V shed 0 bases and J shed 10 bases, with 22 bases lying between them. This CDR3 has 17 amino acids. CDR3 nucleotides: TGTGCCAGCAGCTTAGCCGGGAGGGACAGGGTTCGTGGGGAGCAGTTCTTC. Amino acids: CASSLAGRDRVRGEQFF.